This TCR beta chain was found in a study of post-analysis software for immune sequencing data. Study results and limitations: Controls significantly exceeded multiple sclerosis patients in normalized Chao1 diversity.

cDNA libraries for TCR beta contained unique molecular identifiers. Input amounts of about 0.95 to 11 million T cells were used. These gave around 500,000 cDNA molecules, so each molecule approximated one T cell. TCRdb re-derived calls from the PCR reads in MiXCR, one entry per CDR3 protein. The repertoire holds 750,000 to 950,000 distinct CDR3 sequences, with around 45% as singletons. This clonotype has only a few counts. Antigen specificity is unknown. This TCR was sampled from a girl between 10 and 17 years old with multiple sclerosis. Sequencing was carried out using blood.

CDR3 in amino acids: CASSLGGDVYEQYF. CDR3 nucleotide sequence: TGTGCCAGCAGCTTGGGAGGGGATGTCTACGAGCAGTACTTC. The V and J genes are TRBV5-6 and TRBJ2-7; D tentatively fits TRBD1 or TRBD2 (5 bases each). There are 14 residues in the CDR3. Germline V gene lookup returns CDR1 SGHDT and CDR2 YYEEEE. Trimming took off 0 bases at V and 3 bases at J, with 10 bases between the two ends.